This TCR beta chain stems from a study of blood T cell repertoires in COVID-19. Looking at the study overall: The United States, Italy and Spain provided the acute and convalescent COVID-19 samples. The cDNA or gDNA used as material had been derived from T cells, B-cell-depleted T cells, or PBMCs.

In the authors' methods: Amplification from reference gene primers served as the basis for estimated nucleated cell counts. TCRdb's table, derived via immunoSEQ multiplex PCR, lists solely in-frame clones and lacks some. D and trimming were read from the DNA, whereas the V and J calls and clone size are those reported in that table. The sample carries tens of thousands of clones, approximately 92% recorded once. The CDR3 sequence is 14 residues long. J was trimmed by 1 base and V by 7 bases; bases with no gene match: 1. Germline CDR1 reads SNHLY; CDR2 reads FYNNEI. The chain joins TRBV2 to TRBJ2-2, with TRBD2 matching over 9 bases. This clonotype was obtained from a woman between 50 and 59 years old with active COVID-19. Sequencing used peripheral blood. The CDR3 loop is CASTSGMNTGELFF. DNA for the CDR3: TGTGCCAGCACTAGCGGGATGAACACCGGGGAGCTGTTTTTT.